This TCR beta chain came from a study of cytomegalovirus exposure and HLA in healthy donors. Repertoires were generated with immunoSEQ multiplex PCR, while TCRdb's copy carries only in-frame clones and drops some. The data show 90,000 or so clones, 85% seen once. The germline V gene encodes CDR1 MNHEY and CDR2 SMNVEV (reference sequence). The CDR3 runs to 15 residues. The V end was cut by 2 bases, the J end by 7 bases, with 15 bases between. V is TRBV27 and J is TRBJ2-1; TRBD2 is a possible D gene (6 bases). This receptor was identified in a man aged 18-30 years in good health and CMV-seropositive. Sequencing used PBMCs. CDR3 sequence reads: CASSLLAGPKNEQFF. CDR3 bases: TGTGCCAGCAGTTTACTCGCGGGACCAAAGAATGAGCAGTTCTTC.